The subject of this entry is one T cell receptor (beta chain). Its antigen is as yet unknown. The data were taken from a study of T cells in Graves' hyperthyroidism and ophthalmopathy. Study-level information: Sampling of peripheral blood happened at initial diagnosis, prior to any treatment.

It was RNA transcripts that yielded the amplified TCR beta CDR3 regions. A set of HTBI primers served as the primers for a first-round RT-PCR of the TCR CDR3. TCRdb called the multiplex PCR reads again in MiXCR, with one record for every CDR3 protein. The sample includes approximately 530,000 distinct CDR3 sequences, about 20% of them seen just once. This CDR3 is 13 amino acids long. Germline loops: CDR1 WSHSY, CDR2 SAAADI. The V gene lost 7 bases and the J gene lost 0 bases, with 10 bases spanning the gap. General study points: For ophthalmopathy, model prediction preceded onset by a median 6.5 months. Most clonotypes expanded in thyroid above 0.001 were likewise present in blood. A model of 13 V-J pairs discriminated ophthalmopathy from stable hyperthyroidism.

J is TRBJ2-7 and V is TRBV10-2; D ambiguous. Material for sequencing was blood. The clonotype was recovered from a man in his forties with Graves' ophthalmopathy. The CDR3 sequence: CASNVVNSYEQYF. In DNA, the CDR3 is TGCGCCAGCAACGTAGTGAACTCCTACGAGCAGTACTTC.